This T cell receptor beta chain was found in a study of vaccination effects on CD4 cells after COVID-19. As for the study in general: Post-vaccine samples followed the second dose by a median of 72 days.

Within the ViraFEST assay, antigen-specific CD4+ T cells underwent expansion with viral peptide pools prior to sequencing. Researchers isolated CD4+ T cells once approximately eleven days of culture had elapsed. Two doses of BNT162b2 or mRNA-1273 vaccine were administered to participants. Nucleocapsid antibodies were negative in the vaccine recipients, who had never had SARS-CoV-2 infection. Approximately 2 million PBMC were seeded per well and grown in the presence of roughly 11 IU/ml IL-2 and about 10 ug/ml peptides. The repertoire was sequenced with immunoSEQ multiplex PCR; TCRdb's copy has only in-frame clones and lacks some. This sample has roughly 59,000 clones, with roughly 78% found just once. CDR3 length: 12 amino acids. Germline V gene sequence: CDR1 SGHRS, CDR2 YFSETQ. Trimming took 3 bases from V and 8 from J, leaving 6 bases between them. This clone was found a few times. Its antigen is still unknown.

This clonotype was sampled from a human donor who received a COVID-19 vaccine. The V and J genes are TRBV5-1 and TRBJ1-6, with D unresolved. Sequencing used CD4+ T cells from PBMCs cultured with HCoV-OC43 spike peptides, obtained after COVID-19 vaccination. The subset: HCoV-OC43 spike overlapping peptide pool stimulation. CDR3 nucleotide sequence: TGCGCCAGCAGCTCCCTAGATTCACCCCTCCACTTT. This encodes CASSSLDSPLHF.